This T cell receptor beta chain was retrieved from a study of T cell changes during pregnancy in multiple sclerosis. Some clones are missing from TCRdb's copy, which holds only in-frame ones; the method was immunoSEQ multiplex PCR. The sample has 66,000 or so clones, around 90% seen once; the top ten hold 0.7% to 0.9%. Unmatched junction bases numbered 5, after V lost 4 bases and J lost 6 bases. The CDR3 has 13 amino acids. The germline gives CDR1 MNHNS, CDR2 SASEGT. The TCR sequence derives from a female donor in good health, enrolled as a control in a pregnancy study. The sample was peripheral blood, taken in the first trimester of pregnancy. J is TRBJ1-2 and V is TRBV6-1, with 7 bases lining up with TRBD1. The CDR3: CASSVQGNDGYTF. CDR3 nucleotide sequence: TGTGCCAGCAGTGTACAGGGGAATGATGGCTACACCTTC.